The rows below give T cell receptor beta chains drawn from one sample of a study of T-cell memory formation after mild COVID-19. Each CDR3 protein is one row after TCRdb ran MiXCR on the 5' RACE reads. The data show 550,000 to 600,000 distinct CDR3 sequences, 15% to 20% seen once. The sample comprised PBMCs or a T cell subset sorted from them (not recorded which). These receptors were collected from an adult woman who had mild COVID-19 (a few samples of this study predate the infection). Cell type and time point are not known. CDR3s include the opening cysteine and the closing phenylalanine or tryptophan. D genes are given only for firm matches. Clone size is not always given. Where it is, it says once, few, many or a class for expanded clones.

J gene,D gene,clone size,V gene,CDR3 protein,CDR3 DNA
TRBJ2-3,NA,NA,TRBV7-9,CASSLAFGVDTQYF,TGTGCCAGCAGCTTAGCGTTCGGGGTCGATACGCAGTATTTT
TRBJ2-1,TRBD2,NA,TRBV12-3/TRBV12-4,CASSGLAGPYNEQFF,TGTGCCAGCTCGGGACTAGCGGGCCCCTACAATGAGCAGTTCTTC
TRBJ2-7,TRBD2,few,TRBV20-1,CSARVRGLAGYEQYF,TGCAGTGCTAGAGTCCGGGGACTAGCGGGGTACGAGCAGTACTTC
TRBJ2-7,NA,few,TRBV13,CASSQGARFYEQYF,TGTGCCAGCAGCCAAGGGGCGCGGTTCTACGAGCAGTACTTC
TRBJ1-1,NA,few,TRBV25-1,CASSPRDRAEAFF,TGTGCCAGCAGTCCCCGGGACCGAGCTGAAGCTTTCTTT
TRBJ1-5,TRBD1,NA,TRBV12-3/TRBV12-4,CASRDSTGLGNQPQHF,TGTGCCAGCAGGGACTCGACAGGGCTTGGCAATCAGCCCCAGCATTTT
TRBJ2-1,NA,NA,TRBV7-2,CASSRGRVNEQFF,TGTGCCAGCAGCCGAGGGAGAGTCAATGAGCAGTTCTTC
TRBJ2-2,TRBD2,many,TRBV5-1,CASSLSLADTGELFF,TGCGCCAGCAGCTTGAGCCTAGCGGACACCGGGGAGCTGTTTTTT
TRBJ1-1,NA,NA,TRBV9,CASSVADLNTEAFF,TGTGCCAGCAGCGTAGCAGACCTGAACACTGAAGCTTTCTTT
TRBJ1-2,NA,few,TRBV4-3,CASSQDAPDRGYGYTF,TGCGCCAGCAGCCAAGACGCCCCGGATCGAGGCTATGGCTACACCTTC
TRBJ2-1,NA,NA,TRBV9,CASSPPRGPRGEQFF,TGTGCCAGCAGCCCTCCGAGGGGTCCAAGGGGTGAGCAGTTCTTC
TRBJ2-2,NA,many,TRBV5-6,CASSFGRTNTGELFF,TGTGCCAGCAGCTTTGGACGGACGAACACCGGGGAGCTGTTTTTT
TRBJ2-3,TRBD2,NA,TRBV5-1,CASSFARGARTDTQYF,TGCGCCAGCAGCTTTGCGCGGGGGGCACGCACAGATACGCAGTATTTT
TRBJ2-5,NA,few,TRBV9,CASARGALVETQYF,TGTGCCAGCGCCAGGGGGGCCCTGGTGGAGACCCAGTACTTC
TRBJ1-3,NA,few,TRBV9,CASSVGGLGGNTIYF,TGTGCCAGCAGCGTGGGGGGCTTGGGCGGAAACACCATATATTTT
TRBJ1-1,NA,NA,TRBV4-3,CASSQANRMNTEAFF,TGCGCCAGCAGCCAAGCCAACCGAATGAACACTGAAGCTTTCTTT
TRBJ1-1,NA,NA,TRBV6-6,CASGDGAPTGTEAFF,TGTGCCAGCGGGGACGGGGCCCCGACGGGCACTGAAGCTTTCTTT
TRBJ2-7,NA,NA,TRBV5-4,CASGWGGTYEQYF,TGTGCCAGCGGGTGGGGCGGGACCTACGAGCAGTACTTC
TRBJ2-6,NA,NA,TRBV7-9,CASSLVPELNVLTF,TGTGCCAGCAGCTTAGTCCCGGAGCTCAACGTCCTGACTTTC
TRBJ2-3,NA,few,TRBV5-1,CASSFGRKGTDTQYF,TGCGCCAGCAGCTTCGGGCGGAAAGGCACAGATACGCAGTATTTT
TRBJ1-1,TRBD1,NA,TRBV24-1,CATSETGVGTEAFF,TGTGCCACCAGTGAAACAGGGGTGGGCACTGAAGCTTTCTTT
TRBJ2-3,NA,NA,TRBV5-1,CASSFRAGTDTQYF,TGCGCCAGCAGCTTTCGTGCAGGCACAGATACGCAGTATTTT
TRBJ1-4,TRBD1,NA,TRBV19,CASGQVSVNNEKLFF,TGTGCCAGTGGACAGGTTTCGGTAAATAATGAAAAACTGTTTTTT
TRBJ2-7,NA,few,TRBV5-1,CASSLGANSYEQYF,TGCGCCAGCAGCTTGGGAGCAAACTCCTACGAGCAGTACTTC
TRBJ1-1,NA,NA,TRBV14,CASSPARWGEWAFF,TGTGCCAGCAGCCCGGCCCGCTGGGGGGAATGGGCTTTCTTT
TRBJ2-5,TRBD2,few,TRBV7-6,CASSFSLRGGNFKETQYF,TGTGCCAGCAGCTTCTCGCTGCGGGGGGGCAACTTTAAAGAGACCCAGTACTTC
TRBJ2-7,NA,once,TRBV14,CASSQEAQYEQYF,TGTGCCAGCAGCCAAGAGGCCCAATACGAGCAGTACTTC
TRBJ1-6,TRBD1,few,TRBV27,CASSGGWTGLYNSPLHF,TGTGCCAGCAGCGGAGGTTGGACAGGGCTCTATAATTCACCCCTCCACTTT
TRBJ2-7,TRBD2,NA,TRBV11-3,CASSFGRGGEQYF,TGTGCCAGCAGCTTCGGGAGGGGGGGCGAGCAGTACTTC
TRBJ2-1,NA,NA,TRBV2,CASRGNNEQFF,TGTGCCAGCAGAGGAAATAATGAGCAGTTCTTC
TRBJ1-2,NA,NA,TRBV7-9,CASSFSGEASGYTF,TGTGCCAGCAGCTTTTCGGGGGAGGCTAGTGGCTACACCTTC
TRBJ1-2,NA,few,TRBV12-3/TRBV12-4,CASSREFYGYTF,TGTGCCAGCAGCCGAGAGTTCTATGGCTACACCTTC
TRBJ2-7,TRBD2,few,TRBV20-1,CSARDGLAGIYEQYF,TGCAGTGCTAGAGATGGACTAGCGGGAATCTACGAGCAGTACTTC